This TCR beta chain was captured by sequencing in a study of T cell responses to AZD1222 COVID-19 vaccine (dated by TCRdb to about 2021). Notes on the research overall: A total of 233 trial participants underwent TCR sequencing, of whom 200 to 220 had received two doses of AZD1222 and about 25 had received two doses of the MenACWY control vaccine. Trial participants were enrolled by age into subgroups of 18-55, 56-69 and 70-plus years, and around 150, 28 and 57 TCR-sequenced participants, respectively, were included in these subgroups.

What the work shows at the level of the full study, not this receptor alone: Nearly half of unique spike-specific TCRs reportedly recognized epitopes outside regions mutated in the B.1.351 and B.1.1.7 variants. The vaccine-associated CD4 TCRs covered the entire spike protein, and the dominant responses fell in regions 160-218 and 743-854. Most participants were white British and females outnumbered males, and the authors suggested that clonal diversity may have been underestimated. A significant rise in spike-specific TCR breadth and depth was observed after two AZD1222 doses relative to day 0 and relative to MenACWY recipients. Conclusions about previously exposed vaccinees were limited because only a handful of AZD1222 recipients were SARS-CoV-2 seropositive at baseline. In the small 56-69-year group, the increase in depth fell short of significance, most likely because of low power. Because no day 14 peak-response samples were available, the repertoires could be characterized only after the peak T cell response.

Explained via the paper, the time point label denotes: about 28 days (+/-7) after the second vaccine dose. AZD1222 recipients given second doses at about 4 weeks or at about 12 weeks were pooled, since spike-specific TCR depth and breadth were not found to differ between the two schedules. Vaccinee samples came from UK trials COV001 and COV002, including a single-blind randomized controlled phase 2/3 trial of AZD1222 (ChAdOx1 nCoV-19) in healthy adults. For TCRbeta chain sequencing, PBMC samples from trial participants were taken at day 0 and at day 28 after the second dose. Regarding this clone: The antigen this receptor binds is unknown. Base qualities are not provided; no much larger clone lies one nucleotide away.

The CDR3 regions of human TCRbeta chains were subjected to immunosequencing. The original methods were these. TCRs in the repertoires were compared against a reference library of SARS-CoV-2-specific TCRs that had been generated with the MIRA antigen-specificity platform. Breadth was defined as the fraction of unique TCRs that were SARS-CoV-2-associated. Depth was defined as the fraction of total T cells that were SARS-CoV-2-associated. Each spike-specific TCR was assigned to its reactive spike region and to a CD4 or CD8 class using the MIRA data. Log10-transformed breadth and depth values were compared by one-way ANOVA with Sidak's multiple comparisons tests. This immuneACCESS table, as held by TCRdb, lists in-frame sequences with V and J called but not all clones. Of the missing ones, under half trace to an unresolved V gene in checked studies; the others have no known cause. V and J calls and clone size are copied from that table; D and trimming were computed from the DNA. For this sample there are over 90,000 clones; about 94% appear just once. The ten largest clonotypes hold about 3.4% of the sample.

Specimen: peripheral blood, collected 28 days after the second AZD1222 dose. This clonotype originated in an adult who received the AZD1222 COVID-19 vaccine.

The CDR3 region has the sequence CASSYPGTPREQYF. The DNA reads TGTGCCAGCAGTTACCCCGGGACCCCTCGGGAGCAGTACTTC. The rearranged segments are TRBV6-2 or TRBV6-3 and TRBJ2-7; the D gene could be either TRBD1 or TRBD2, each agreeing at 5 bases. From the cysteine up to the phenylalanine, the CDR3 has a length of 14 residues. Only CDR3 DNA is held: 42 bases, read in frame from base 1. Deletion took 2 bases off V and 7 bases off J, with a span of 15 bases between the germline ends. CDR1 and CDR2 (MNHEY, SVGEGT) derive from the germline V gene.